The 29 T cell receptor beta chains in this list originate from one sample, sequenced in a study of cytomegalovirus exposure and HLA in healthy donors. Researchers ran the PCR with 60 Vbeta and 13 Jbeta primers. Clones were sequenced by immunoSEQ multiplex PCR, and TCRdb holds only the in-frame ones, with some missing. The sample includes about 160,000 clones, 82% of them seen just once. The sequenced sample was PBMCs. The source of these receptors is a male donor in good health and CMV-seropositive.

This chain connects TRBV4-1 to TRBJ2-7, with 9 positions matching TRBD1. The germline gives CDR1 MGHRA, CDR2 YSYEKL. The V segment lost 3 bases and the J segment 4 bases; nucleotides outside the gene matches: 13. This CDR3 is 17 amino acids long. CDR3: CASSQQRRGTGSYEQYF. CDR3 nucleotides: TGCGCCAGCAGCCAGCAGCGCCGCGGGACAGGGTCTTACGAGCAGTACTTC.

The chain carries TRBV19 and TRBJ1-5, with 9 nucleotides matching TRBD1. V shed 6 bases, J shed 5 bases, and the junction held 11 bases outside the gene matches. The CDR3 consists of 16 residues. CDR1 and CDR2 (germline): LNHDA, SQIVND (reference sequence). For the CDR3, the DNA is TGTGCCAGTAGCACCGGACAGGGGCTACCCTATCAGCCCCAGCATTTT. It encodes CASSTGQGLPYQPQHF.

The chain has TRBV5-4 and TRBJ2-1; D gene uncertain. The V end was cut by 0 bases, the J end by 5 bases, with 6 bases between. CDR1 is SGHNT, CDR2 YYREEE, per germline (reference sequence). This CDR3 contains 13 residues. The CDR3 coding sequence is TGTGCCAGCAGCTTGGAACAGCACAATGAGCAGTTCTTC. Residues: CASSLEQHNEQFF.

The chain recombines TRBV19 with TRBJ1-4; D may be TRBD1 (6 bases). Trimming took 5 bases from V and 3 from J, leaving 10 bases between them. Per germline, CDR1 LNHDA and CDR2 SQIVND (reference sequence). The CDR3 has 14 amino acids. The CDR3 DNA reads TGTGCCAGTAGTCTCAGGGGCCCTAATGAAAAACTGTTTTTT. Translating gives CASSLRGPNEKLFF.

The chain employs TRBV30 and TRBJ1-2, with D perhaps matching TRBD1 (5 bases). V was trimmed by 0 bases and J by 6 bases, leaving 11 bases between them. The CDR3 has 13 amino acids. Germline V lookup: CDR1 GTSNPN, CDR2 SVGIG (reference sequence). Here the CDR3 reads CAWSVRQQDGYTF. The CDR3 nucleotides are TGTGCCTGGAGTGTGCGACAGCAAGATGGCTACACCTTC.

The V and J genes are TRBV4-3 and TRBJ2-7; D unclear. Germline-derived CDR1 and CDR2 are LGHNA and YSLEER. The V and J ends lost 0 bases and 2 bases respectively, with 11 bases between them. The CDR3 consists of 15 residues. The CDR3 sequence: CASSQDFDTTYEQYF. The CDR3 coding sequence is TGCGCCAGCAGCCAAGATTTTGACACAACCTACGAGCAGTACTTC.

The genes are TRBV6-5 and TRBJ1-1; D is uncertain. The CDR3 is made up of 14 amino acids. Germline CDR1 is MNHEY and CDR2 is SVGAGI. Trimming cost V 2 bases and J 0 bases, with 7 bases left between them. The CDR3 spells CASSYGGLNTEAFF. The CDR3 nucleotides are TGTGCCAGCAGTTACGGAGGTTTGAACACTGAAGCTTTCTTT.

This clone has just one count. The chain recombines TRBV7-2 with TRBJ2-1; D is perhaps TRBD1 (6 bases). Looked up from germline, CDR1 is SGHTA and CDR2 is FQGNSA. Trimming removed 6 bases from V and 5 bases from J, with 14 bases in between. This CDR3 has 14 amino acids. The CDR3: CASSSTGFNNEQFF. DNA for the CDR3: TGTGCCAGCAGTTCTACAGGGTTCAACAATGAGCAGTTCTTC.

This chain links TRBV5-1 with TRBJ2-2; tentative D call: TRBD1 (6 bases). The V gene's germline CDR1 is SGHRS and CDR2 YFSETQ. V lost 3 bases and J lost 4, with 10 bases in between. This CDR3 spans 14 amino acids. CDR3 amino acids: CASSSTGFTGELFF. As DNA, the CDR3 is TGCGCCAGCAGCTCGACAGGATTCACCGGGGAGCTGTTTTTT.

This clone appeared once. The genes are TRBV5-1 and TRBJ2-7, with 7 bases matching TRBD2. CDR1 is SGHRS and CDR2 is YFSETQ in the germline V gene. This CDR3 has 15 amino acids. Unmatched junction bases numbered 5, after V lost 1 base and J lost 1 base. The CDR3 here is CASSLRASGSYEQYF. For the CDR3, the DNA is TGCGCCAGCAGCTTGAGGGCTAGCGGTTCCTACGAGCAGTACTTC.

The chain combines TRBV5-5 with TRBJ2-7; tentatively, D is TRBD2 (6 bases). The CDR3 contains 14 residues. Per germline, CDR1 SGHKS and CDR2 YYEKEE (reference sequence). V lost 4 bases, J lost 6 bases, and 17 bases lay in between. The DNA of the CDR3 is TGTGCCAGCAGCATTCTCGGGCAGGGAGGCGAGCAGTACTTC. This sequence encodes CASSILGQGGEQYF.

This chain links TRBV12-5 with TRBJ1-1; maybe TRBD1 (5 bases). Trimming pared 5 bases from V and 4 bases from J, leaving 20 bases between. This CDR3 region has 16 residues. Germline loops: CDR1 LGHNT, CDR2 FRNRAP. The CDR3 DNA reads as TGTGCTAGTGGTCCGCGCCCCGGGGGTCTTGGCACTGAAGCTTTCTTT. It is translated as CASGPRPGGLGTEAFF.

The chain combines TRBV27 with TRBJ2-7; possible D gene TRBD2, 5 bases. This CDR3 is 14 amino acids long. CDR1 and CDR2 (germline): MNHEY, SMNVEV (reference sequence). V was trimmed by 2 bases and J by 3 bases, leaving 11 bases between them. CDR3 in DNA: TGTGCCAGCAGTTTAAGACGGGGTTTCTACGAGCAGTACTTC. It specifies CASSLRRGFYEQYF.

The CDR3 region is CASSLGTDENIQYF. The CDR3, as DNA: TGCGCCAGCAGCTTGGGGACAGATGAAAACATTCAGTACTTC. The chain uses TRBV5-1 and TRBJ2-4, with D perhaps matching TRBD1 (6 bases). The germline V gene encodes CDR1 SGHRS and CDR2 YFSETQ. The V gene lost 0 bases and the J gene lost 5 bases, with 9 bases spanning the gap. The CDR3 consists of 14 residues.

This sequence joins TRBV18 and TRBJ1-5; tentative D call: TRBD1 (5 bases). Trimming took off 1 base at V and 2 bases at J, with 12 bases between the two ends. Germline V CDR1 and CDR2: KGHSH, LQKENI. The CDR3 consists of 16 residues. DNA for the CDR3: TGTGCCAGCTCACCACAGTCGGGGGGAGGCAATCAGCCCCAGCATTTT. Translated, it gives CASSPQSGGGNQPQHF.

The gene calls are TRBV10-3 and TRBJ2-5, with no clear D. Germline V lookup: CDR1 ENHRY, CDR2 SYGVKD. V lost 10 bases and J lost 4, with 16 bases in between. CDR3 length: 13 residues. The chain's CDR3 is CATSITVRETQYF. In nucleotides, the CDR3 is TGTGCCACCTCCATTACAGTACGAGAGACCCAGTACTTC.

The chain joins TRBV19 to TRBJ1-5; D call uncertain. The germline V gene encodes CDR1 LNHDA and CDR2 SQIVND (reference sequence). Trimming pared 3 bases from V and 2 bases from J, leaving 8 bases between. The CDR3 extends over 14 amino acids. CDR3 sequence reads: CASSMSVGNQPQHF. CDR3 in DNA: TGTGCCAGTAGTATGTCGGTAGGCAATCAGCCCCAGCATTTT.

This sequence joins TRBV4-3 and TRBJ1-1; weak D call: TRBD1 (6 bases). Trimming took off 3 bases at V and 0 bases at J, with 23 bases between the two ends. Germline V lookup: CDR1 LGHNA, CDR2 YSLEER. The CDR3 extends over 19 amino acids. The CDR3 nucleotides are TGCGCCAGCAGCCACTCGAACCGGGGGGCCCCGCTTATGAACACTGAAGCTTTCTTT. It specifies CASSHSNRGAPLMNTEAFF.

V usage is TRBV30 and J usage is TRBJ1-2; D is uncertain. The V and J ends lost 3 bases and 2 bases respectively, with 10 bases between them. The CDR3 has 13 amino acids. Germline V lookup: CDR1 GTSNPN, CDR2 SVGIG (reference sequence). The CDR3 spells CAWRQQINYGYTF. Here the CDR3 DNA reads TGTGCCTGGAGGCAACAGATAAACTATGGCTACACCTTC. Using reference TRBV30 and TRBJ1-2 for the parts outside the CDR3, the full variable domain is SQTIHQWPATLVQPVGSPLSLECTVEGTSNPNLYWYRQAAGRGLQLLFYSVGIGQISSEVPQNLSASRPQDRQFILSSKKLLLSDSGFYLCAWRQQINYGYTFGSGTRLTVV.

The V call is TRBV5-1, the J call TRBJ1-1, with 9 bases fitting TRBD1. From germline, CDR1 is SGHRS and CDR2 YFSETQ. This CDR3 is 15 amino acids long. Trimming at V came to 3 bases and at J to 5 bases, leaving 8 bases not matched to a gene. CDR3 sequence (DNA): TGCGCCAGCAGCTCAGCCAGGACAGGGGCTACTGAAGCTTTCTTT. Translation gives CASSSARTGATEAFF.

This clone was observed once. The J gene is TRBJ1-5, the V gene TRBV27; a possible D gene is TRBD1 (6 bases). The germline gives CDR1 MNHEY, CDR2 SMNVEV (reference sequence). The ends were cut back, 2 bases at V and 6 bases at J, with 26 bases in the middle. This CDR3 has 19 residues. CDR3 region: CASSLLRAVGDTRGQPQHF. CDR3 bases: TGTGCCAGCAGTTTACTCCGGGCAGTCGGGGACACACGCGGTCAGCCCCAGCATTTT.

The rearrangement uses TRBV5-1 and TRBJ1-2; 11 bases map to TRBD1. The CDR3 has 15 residues. Per the germline V gene, CDR1 is SGHRS and CDR2 is YFSETQ. V trimming: 3 bases; J trimming: 4 bases; junction bases outside the gene matches: 5. The CDR3 nucleotides read TGCGCCAGCAGCTCGGGACAGGGGGGAACCTATGGCTACACCTTC. This translates into CASSSGQGGTYGYTF.

CDR3 sequence (DNA): TGTGCCAGCAGTGGGGGGTTAAGTCAGCCCCAGCATTTT. Translated, it gives CASSGGLSQPQHF. The rearrangement links TRBV6-5 to TRBJ1-5; TRBD1 is a possible D gene (5 bases). Germline V gene data show CDR1 as MNHEY and CDR2 as SVGAGI. The CDR3 has 13 amino acids. V lost 5 bases and J lost 6, with 11 bases in between.

Only one count was recorded for this clone. The V and J genes are TRBV4-1 and TRBJ2-5; tentative D call: TRBD1 (6 bases). Trimming stripped 4 bases from V and 1 base from J, with 13 bases between. The CDR3 sequence is 15 residues long. Germline V gene sequence: CDR1 MGHRA, CDR2 YSYEKL. The CDR3 DNA reads as TGCGCCAGCAGCCTACAGGGAAGGGTCCAAGAGACCCAGTACTTC. Translation gives CASSLQGRVQETQYF.

The chain is built from TRBV28 and TRBJ1-2; D is possibly TRBD1 (5 bases). V was clipped by 3 bases and J by 7 bases, with 15 bases between them. Germline CDR1 and CDR2: MDHEN and SYDVKM. The CDR3 contains 14 residues. The CDR3 loop is CASSFGQGIAGYTF. For the CDR3, the DNA is TGTGCCAGCAGTTTTGGGCAGGGAATTGCTGGCTACACCTTC.

The genes are TRBV10-3 and TRBJ2-1, with 16 nucleotides matching TRBD2. The CDR3 has 16 amino acids. Germline CDR1 reads ENHRY; CDR2 reads SYGVKD. J lost 7 bases, V lost 7 bases, and 7 bases had no gene match. CDR3 DNA sequence: TGTGCCATCACCTCGGGACTAGCGGGGGGGCCTAATGAGCAGTTCTTC. It codes for CAITSGLAGGPNEQFF.

As DNA, the CDR3 is TGCGCCAGCAGTCAACCCCTCCGACTAGCTGCAGCGGACAATGAGCAGTTCTTC. It encodes CASSQPLRLAAADNEQFF. The chain employs TRBV23-1 and TRBJ2-1, with 7 bases identical to TRBD2. TRBV23-1 falls under the ORF class, with uncertain function. The CDR3 has 18 residues. V was clipped by 2 bases and J by 5 bases; unmatched bases: 15.

The rearrangement joins TRBV7-9 to TRBJ1-2, with TRBD1 identical over 8 bases. V lost 3 bases, J lost 5 bases, and 5 bases stayed unmatched. CDR1 is SEHNR and CDR2 is FQNEAQ in the germline V gene (reference sequence). The CDR3 has 14 residues. The DNA of the CDR3 is TGTGCCAGCAGCTTTGGTGGACAGGGATATGGCTACACCTTC. Translation: CASSFGGQGYGYTF.

This clone was detected a few times. The chain recombines TRBV28 with TRBJ1-1, with TRBD1 as a possible D gene (6 bases). This CDR3 comprises 14 residues. The ends were cut back, 6 bases at V and 1 base at J, with 12 bases in the middle. The germline CDR1 and CDR2 sequences are MDHEN and SYDVKM. The CDR3 region is CASRPGTQNTEAFF. DNA for the CDR3: TGTGCCAGCAGGCCCGGGACACAGAACACTGAAGCTTTCTTT.